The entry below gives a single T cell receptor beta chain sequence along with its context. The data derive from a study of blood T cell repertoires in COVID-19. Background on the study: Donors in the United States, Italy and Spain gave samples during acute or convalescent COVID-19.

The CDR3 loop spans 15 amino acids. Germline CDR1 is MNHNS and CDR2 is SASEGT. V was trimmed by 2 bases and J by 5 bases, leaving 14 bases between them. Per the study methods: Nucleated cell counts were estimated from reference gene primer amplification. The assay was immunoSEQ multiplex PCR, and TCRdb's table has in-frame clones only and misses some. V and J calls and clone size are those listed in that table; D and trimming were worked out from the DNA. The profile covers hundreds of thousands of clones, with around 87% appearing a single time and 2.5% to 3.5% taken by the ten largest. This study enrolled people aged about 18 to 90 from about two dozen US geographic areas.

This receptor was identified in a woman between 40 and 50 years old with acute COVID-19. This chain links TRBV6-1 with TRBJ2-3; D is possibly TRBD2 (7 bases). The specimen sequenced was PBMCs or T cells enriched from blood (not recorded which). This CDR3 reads CASSEIGGGGDTQYF. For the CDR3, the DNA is TGTGCCAGCAGTGAAATAGGGGGGGGTGGAGATACGCAGTATTTT.